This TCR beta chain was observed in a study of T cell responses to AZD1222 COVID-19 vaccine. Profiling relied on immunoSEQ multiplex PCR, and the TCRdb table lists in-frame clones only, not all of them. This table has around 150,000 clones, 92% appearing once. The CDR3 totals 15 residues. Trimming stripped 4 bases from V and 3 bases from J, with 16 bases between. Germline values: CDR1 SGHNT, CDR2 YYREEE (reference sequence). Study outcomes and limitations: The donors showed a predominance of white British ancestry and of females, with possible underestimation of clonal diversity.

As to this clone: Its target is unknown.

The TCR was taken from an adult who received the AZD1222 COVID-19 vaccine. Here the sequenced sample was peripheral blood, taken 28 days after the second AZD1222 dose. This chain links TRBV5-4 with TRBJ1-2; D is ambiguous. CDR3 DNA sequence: TGTGCCAGCAGCCCAACCGCAGCAGGTTACTATGGCTACACCTTC. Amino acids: CASSPTAAGYYGYTF.